The TCR beta chain described here comes from a study of beta chain features in type 1 diabetes. Broader study findings: All four CD4+ subsets of Type 1 diabetes patients contained TCRB CDR3s that were moderately but significantly shorter.

The table lists this clone with a few counts. Its specificity is not known. The V end was cut by 0 bases, the J end by 2 bases, with 11 bases between. In germline, CDR1 is LGHNA, CDR2 YSLEER. The CDR3 length is 15 residues. What was sequenced were expressed TCRB transcripts, since all of the isolated RNA had been reverse transcribed. Generated by immunoSEQ multiplex PCR, the TCRdb table keeps only in-frame clones and is missing some. The sample comprises hundreds of thousands of clones, 25% to 35% of which are singletons, and 0.065% rests with the top ten. This chain joins TRBV4-3 and TRBJ2-7, with TRBD2 as a possible D gene (6 bases). The sequenced sample was naive CD4+ T cells from blood. The TCR was taken from a man between 18 and 29 years old in good health. CDR3 sequence (DNA): TGCGCCAGCAGCCAAGAGGAGGGATATACCTACGAGCAGTACTTC. Translated: CASSQEEGYTYEQYF.